The 14 T cell receptor beta chains below all came from one sample that was sequenced in a study of OX40 agonist ivuxolimab in advanced cancers. The repertoire was sequenced with immunoSEQ multiplex PCR; TCRdb's copy has only in-frame clones and lacks some. The sample has tens of thousands of clones, roughly 81% seen once. This specimen consisted of CD4+ or CD8+ T cells sorted from blood, obtained in a trial of the OX40 agonist ivuxolimab. These receptors all come from an adult with an advanced solid tumor such as melanoma, head and neck, liver or kidney cancer.

In its sample, this clone was seen a few times. The CDR3 sequence: CASSPQTGKGETQYF. Here the CDR3 DNA reads TGTGCCAGTAGTCCCCAGACAGGGAAAGGAGAGACCCAGTACTTC. The rearrangement links TRBV19 to TRBJ2-5, with 7 nucleotides matching TRBD1. Looked up from germline, CDR1 is LNHDA and CDR2 is SQIVND (reference sequence). The CDR3 length is 15 residues. With V trimmed by 5 bases and J by 4 bases, 10 bases remained unmatched.

This chain connects TRBV30 to TRBJ1-2; a possible D gene is TRBD1 (5 bases). From germline, CDR1 is GTSNPN and CDR2 SVGIG (reference sequence). Trimming took 1 base from V and 0 from J, leaving 12 bases between them. The CDR3 runs to 15 residues. The CDR3 protein is CAWSAIWDPNYGYTF. The DNA of the CDR3 is TGTGCCTGGAGTGCCATATGGGACCCTAACTATGGCTACACCTTC.

The chain joins TRBV4-1 to TRBJ2-1; 11 bases align to TRBD2. Germline V gene sequence: CDR1 MGHRA, CDR2 YSYEKL. The CDR3 has 16 amino acids. V dropped 3 bases and J dropped 7; count of bases not matched to a gene: 8. The DNA for the CDR3 is TGCGCCAGCAGCCAGACTGGGCTAGCGGGAGGAAATGAGCAGTTCTTC. As protein: CASSQTGLAGGNEQFF.

The chain is built from TRBV28 and TRBJ2-1, with 12 bases aligning to TRBD1. Trimming removed 2 bases from V and 7 bases from J; junction bases left unmatched: 3. Germline V gene lookup returns CDR1 MDHEN and CDR2 SYDVKM. This CDR3 contains 15 residues. This chain's CDR3 is CASSLPGQGANEQFF. In DNA, the CDR3 is TGTGCCAGCAGTTTACCGGGACAGGGGGCGAATGAGCAGTTCTTC.

V and J are TRBV27 and TRBJ1-2, with 7 bases that match TRBD1. Trimming at V came to 6 bases and at J to 2 bases, leaving 6 bases not matched to a gene. CDR1 MNHEY and CDR2 SMNVEV come from the germline V gene (reference sequence). The length of the CDR3 is 14 residues. This CDR3 is CASSRSRGNYGYTF. The CDR3 region has the DNA TGTGCCAGCAGCCGATCCAGGGGGAACTATGGCTACACCTTC.

The rearrangement links TRBV6-5 to TRBJ2-1; 12 bases align to TRBD2. Germline values: CDR1 MNHEY, CDR2 SVGAGI. The length of the CDR3 is 15 residues. After removal of 6 bases from V and 3 bases from J, the junction contained 3 bases not matched to a gene. CDR3 region: CASSLLAGGYNEQFF. The CDR3, as DNA: TGTGCCAGCAGCTTACTAGCGGGGGGCTACAATGAGCAGTTCTTC.

This chain connects TRBV6-1 to TRBJ2-2; the match to TRBD2 covers 7 bases. Germline V gives CDR1 MNHNS, CDR2 SASEGT. The CDR3 spans 16 residues. V lost 2 bases to trimming and J lost 5 bases; unmatched junction nucleotides: 8. The CDR3 loop is CASSEMGGGTTGELFF. In nucleotides, the CDR3 is TGTGCCAGCAGTGAAATGGGGGGGGGAACGACCGGGGAGCTGTTTTTT.

The CDR3 is CASSSRAGGSTDTQYF. The DNA of the CDR3 is TGTGCCAGCAGCTCGAGGGCGGGGGGATCCACAGATACGCAGTATTTT. The chain employs TRBV7-2 and TRBJ2-3; 8 positions agree with TRBD2. Trimming removed 4 bases from V and 2 bases from J; junction bases left unmatched: 8. The CDR3 is 16 amino acids. The germline V gene encodes CDR1 SGHTA and CDR2 FQGNSA.

This clone has just one count. The chain joins TRBV19 to TRBJ2-2; perhaps TRBD1 as D (6 bases). The CDR3 is 16 residues long. Trimming cost V 5 bases and J 5 bases, with 18 bases left between them. Germline CDR1 reads LNHDA; CDR2 reads SQIVND (reference sequence). The CDR3 DNA reads TGTGCCAGTAGTCCTCAGACAGGTCTTGGGACCGGGGAGCTGTTTTTT. It translates to CASSPQTGLGTGELFF.

This clone was detected once. This rearrangement joins TRBV5-4 to TRBJ2-5; 8 nucleotides agree with TRBD1. The germline gives CDR1 SGHNT, CDR2 YYREEE (reference sequence). The CDR3 spans 14 residues. V was clipped by 7 bases and J by 2 bases; unmatched bases: 7. In DNA, the CDR3 is TGTGCCAGCGGGACAGGTTGGGAGCAAGAGACCCAGTACTTC. Translated, it gives CASGTGWEQETQYF.

V usage is TRBV5-1 and J usage is TRBJ2-4; D call uncertain. V was cut by 7 bases and J by 6 bases, with 17 bases left in between. The CDR3 is 14 amino acids. Germline V CDR1 and CDR2: SGHRS, YFSETQ. The CDR3 protein is CASCPTAGSNIQYF. Here the CDR3 DNA reads TGCGCCAGCTGTCCCACCGCTGGCTCAAACATTCAGTACTTC.

The chain joins TRBV5-1 to TRBJ2-1, with TRBD2 identical over 14 bases. V was pared by 5 bases and J by 8 bases, with 9 bases of the junction left unmatched. The CDR3 length is 16 residues. Germline values: CDR1 SGHRS, CDR2 YFSETQ. The DNA of the CDR3 is TGCGCCAGCAGTGGGGGACTAGCGGGAGCTATGCATGAGCAGTTCTTC. This codes for CASSGGLAGAMHEQFF.

In DNA form, the CDR3 reads TGCGCCAGCGGGCCTCCGGGCGGGAGGGGAGATACGCAGTATTTT. This translates into CASGPPGGRGDTQYF. The chain carries TRBV5-1 and TRBJ2-3, with 9 bases identical to TRBD2. V dropped 7 bases and J dropped 5; count of bases not matched to a gene: 11. CDR1 SGHRS and CDR2 YFSETQ come from the germline V gene. The CDR3 has 15 amino acids.

This rearrangement joins TRBV5-1 to TRBJ2-6; TRBD1 matches at 9 bases. Germline lookup yields CDR1 SGHRS and CDR2 YFSETQ. This CDR3 spans 16 amino acids. V lost 3 bases to trimming and J lost 2 bases; unmatched junction nucleotides: 3. The CDR3 DNA follows: TGCGCCAGCAGCTCACAGGGGGCAACTGGGGCCAACGTCCTGACTTTC. Protein: CASSSQGATGANVLTF.